What follows is one T cell receptor beta chain and its context. The antigen remains unidentified. The source of the sample is a study of vaccination and CD4 T cells after COVID-19. Oncomine TCR Beta short-read sequencing was applied to DNA from cultured CD4+ T cells. MiXCR, run by TCRdb on the PCR reads, gives a single entry per CDR3 protein. The sample has about 16,000 distinct CDR3 sequences; roughly 60% are singletons. Indicated treatment: approximately 9-day PBMC culture with coronavirus spike peptide pools or control peptides (ViraFEST assay). Per germline, CDR1 SGHRS and CDR2 YFSETQ. The CDR3 is 14 amino acids. J lost 4 bases, V lost 4 bases, and 5 bases had no gene match.

The TCR was taken from a human donor who had recovered from COVID-19. J is TRBJ1-3 and V is TRBV5-1; 7 bases match TRBD1. The sequenced material came from CD4+ T cells from blood, cultured in vitro. CDR3 loop: CASSPDREGNTIYF. The CDR3 DNA reads as TGCGCCAGCAGCCCCGACAGGGAGGGAAACACCATATATTTT.